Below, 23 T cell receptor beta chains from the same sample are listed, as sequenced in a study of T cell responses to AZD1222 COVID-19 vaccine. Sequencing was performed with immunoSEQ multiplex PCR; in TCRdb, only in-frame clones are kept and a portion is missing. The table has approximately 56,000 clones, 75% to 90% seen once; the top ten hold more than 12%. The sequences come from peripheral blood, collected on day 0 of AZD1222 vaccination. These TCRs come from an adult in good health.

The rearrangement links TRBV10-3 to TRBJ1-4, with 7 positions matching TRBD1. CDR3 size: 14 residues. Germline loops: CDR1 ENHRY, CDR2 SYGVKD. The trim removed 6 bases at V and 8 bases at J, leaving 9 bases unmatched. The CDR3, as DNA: TGTGCCATCAGCCTGACAGGGCATAGGGAAAAACTGTTTTTT. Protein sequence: CAISLTGHREKLFF.

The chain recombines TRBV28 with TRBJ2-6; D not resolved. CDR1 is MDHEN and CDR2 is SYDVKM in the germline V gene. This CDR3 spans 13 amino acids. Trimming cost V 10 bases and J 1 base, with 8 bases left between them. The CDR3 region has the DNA TGTGCCACCAGAATGTCTGGGGCCAACGTCCTGACTTTC. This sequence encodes CATRMSGANVLTF.

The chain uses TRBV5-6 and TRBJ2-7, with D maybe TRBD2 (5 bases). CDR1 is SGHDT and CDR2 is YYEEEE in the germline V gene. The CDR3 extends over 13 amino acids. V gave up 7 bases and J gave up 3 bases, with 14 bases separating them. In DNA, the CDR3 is TGTGCCAGCGGAGGCAACTCGATCTACGAGCAGTACTTC. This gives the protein CASGGNSIYEQYF. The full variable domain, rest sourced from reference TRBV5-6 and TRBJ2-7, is DAGVTQSPTHLIKTRGQQVTLRCSPKSGHDTVSWYQQALGQGPQFIFQYYEEEERQRGNFPDRFSGHQFPNYSSELNVNALLLGDSALYLCASGGNSIYEQYFGPGTRLTVT.

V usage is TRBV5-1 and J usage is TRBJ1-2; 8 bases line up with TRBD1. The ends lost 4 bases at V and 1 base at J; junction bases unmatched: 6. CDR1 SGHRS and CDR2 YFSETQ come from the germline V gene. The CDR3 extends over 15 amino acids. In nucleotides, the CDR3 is TGCGCCAGCAGCCCTCCGGGACAGGTTAACTATGGCTACACCTTC. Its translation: CASSPPGQVNYGYTF.

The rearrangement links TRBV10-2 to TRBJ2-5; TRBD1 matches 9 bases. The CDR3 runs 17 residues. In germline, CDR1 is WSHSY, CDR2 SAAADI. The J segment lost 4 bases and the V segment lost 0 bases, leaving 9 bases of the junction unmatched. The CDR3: CASSESTGGLVVETQYF. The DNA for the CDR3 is TGCGCCAGCAGTGAGTCGACAGGGGGTCTAGTGGTAGAGACCCAGTACTTC.

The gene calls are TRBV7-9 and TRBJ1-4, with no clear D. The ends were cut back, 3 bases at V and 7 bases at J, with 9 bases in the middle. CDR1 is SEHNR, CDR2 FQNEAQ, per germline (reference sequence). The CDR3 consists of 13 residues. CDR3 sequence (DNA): TGTGCCAGCAGCTTGGGTTCTATTGAAAAACTGTTTTTT. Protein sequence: CASSLGSIEKLFF.

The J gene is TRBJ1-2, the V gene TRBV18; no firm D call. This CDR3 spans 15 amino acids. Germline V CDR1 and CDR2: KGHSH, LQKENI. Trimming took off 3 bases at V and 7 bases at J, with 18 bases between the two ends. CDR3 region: CASSPFGGEVSGYTF. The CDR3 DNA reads TGTGCCAGCTCACCTTTCGGCGGGGAGGTGTCTGGCTACACCTTC.

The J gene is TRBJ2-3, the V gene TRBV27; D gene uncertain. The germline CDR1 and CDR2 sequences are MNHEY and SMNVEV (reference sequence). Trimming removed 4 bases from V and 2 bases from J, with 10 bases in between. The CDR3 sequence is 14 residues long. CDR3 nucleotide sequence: TGTGCCAGCAGTTCCCGGATAGCCACAGATACGCAGTATTTT. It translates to CASSSRIATDTQYF.

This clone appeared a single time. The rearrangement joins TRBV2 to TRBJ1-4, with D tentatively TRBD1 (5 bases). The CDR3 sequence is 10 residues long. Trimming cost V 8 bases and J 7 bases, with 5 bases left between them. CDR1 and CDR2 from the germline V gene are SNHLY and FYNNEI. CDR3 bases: TGTGCCAGCGGGGGTGAAAAACTGTTTTTT. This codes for CASGGEKLFF.

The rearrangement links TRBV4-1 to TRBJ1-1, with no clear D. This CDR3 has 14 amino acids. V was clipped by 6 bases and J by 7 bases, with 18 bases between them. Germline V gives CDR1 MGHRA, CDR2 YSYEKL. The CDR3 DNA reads TGCGCCAGCAGGCTCACGGAGGGATTGGGTGAAGCTTTCTTT. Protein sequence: CASRLTEGLGEAFF.

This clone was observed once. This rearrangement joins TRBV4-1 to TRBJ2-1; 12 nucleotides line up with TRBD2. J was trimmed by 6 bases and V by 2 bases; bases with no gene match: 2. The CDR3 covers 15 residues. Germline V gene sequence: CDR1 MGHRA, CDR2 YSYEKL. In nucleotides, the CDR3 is TGCGCCAGCAGCCAATCTAGCGGGGGGGCCAATGAGCAGTTCTTC. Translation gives CASSQSSGGANEQFF.

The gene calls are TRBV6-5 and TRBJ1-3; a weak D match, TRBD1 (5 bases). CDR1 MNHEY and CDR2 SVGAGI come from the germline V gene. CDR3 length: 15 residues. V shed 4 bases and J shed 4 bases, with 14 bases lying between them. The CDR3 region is CASSSQGATGNTIYF. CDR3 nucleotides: TGTGCCAGCAGTTCCCAGGGCGCGACAGGAAACACCATATATTTT.

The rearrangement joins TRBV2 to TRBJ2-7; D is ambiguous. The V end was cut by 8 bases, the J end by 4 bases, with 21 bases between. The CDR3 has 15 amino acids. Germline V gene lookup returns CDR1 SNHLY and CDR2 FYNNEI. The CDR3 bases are TGTGCCAGCTCCCAGTCGAGGCTAGTGACGTACGAGCAGTACTTC. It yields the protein CASSQSRLVTYEQYF. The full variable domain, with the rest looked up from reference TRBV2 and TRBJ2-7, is EPEVTQTPSHQVTQMGQEVILRCVPISNHLYFYWYRQILGQKVEFLVSFYNNEISEKSEIFDDQFSVERPDGSNFTLKIRSTKLEDSAMYFCASSQSRLVTYEQYFGPGTRLTVT.

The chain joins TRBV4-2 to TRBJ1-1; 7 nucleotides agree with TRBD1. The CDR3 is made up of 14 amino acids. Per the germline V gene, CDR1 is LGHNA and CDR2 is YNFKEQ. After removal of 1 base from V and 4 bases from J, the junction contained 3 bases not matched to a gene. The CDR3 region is CASSQVAGGTEAFF. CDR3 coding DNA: TGTGCCAGCAGCCAAGTGGCAGGGGGCACTGAAGCTTTCTTT.

DNA for the CDR3: TGCGCCAGCACCCAAGGGTATAATTCACCCCTCCACTTT. It codes for CASTQGYNSPLHF. The chain is built from TRBV5-1 and TRBJ1-6, with unresolved D. The CDR3 covers 13 residues. Germline V lookup: CDR1 SGHRS, CDR2 YFSETQ. Trimming left V 6 bases short and J 4 bases short, with 8 bases between.

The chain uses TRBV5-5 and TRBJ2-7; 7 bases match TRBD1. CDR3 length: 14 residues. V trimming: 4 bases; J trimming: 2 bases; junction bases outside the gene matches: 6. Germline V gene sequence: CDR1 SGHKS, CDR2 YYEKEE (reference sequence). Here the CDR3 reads CASSTGQSAYEQYF. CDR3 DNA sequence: TGTGCCAGCAGCACGGGACAGTCGGCCTACGAGCAGTACTTC.

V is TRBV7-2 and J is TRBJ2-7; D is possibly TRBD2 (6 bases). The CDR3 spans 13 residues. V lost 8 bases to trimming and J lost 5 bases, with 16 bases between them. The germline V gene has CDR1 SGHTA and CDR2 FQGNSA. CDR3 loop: CASGRYSVNEQYF. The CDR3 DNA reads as TGTGCCAGCGGGAGGTATTCCGTCAACGAGCAGTACTTC.

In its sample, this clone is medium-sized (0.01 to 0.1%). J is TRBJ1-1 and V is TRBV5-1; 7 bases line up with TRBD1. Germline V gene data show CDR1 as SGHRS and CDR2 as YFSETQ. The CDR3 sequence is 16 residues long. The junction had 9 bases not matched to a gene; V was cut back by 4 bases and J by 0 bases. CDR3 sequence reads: CASSIAGTVLNTEAFF. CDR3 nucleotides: TGCGCCAGCAGCATCGCCGGGACAGTACTGAACACTGAAGCTTTCTTT. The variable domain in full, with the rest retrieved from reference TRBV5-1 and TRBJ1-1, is KAGVTQTPRYLIKTRGQQVTLSCSPISGHRSVSWYQQTPGQGLQFLFEYFSETQRNKGNFPGRFSGRQFSNSRSEMNVSTLELGDSALYLCASSIAGTVLNTEAFFGQGTRLTVV.

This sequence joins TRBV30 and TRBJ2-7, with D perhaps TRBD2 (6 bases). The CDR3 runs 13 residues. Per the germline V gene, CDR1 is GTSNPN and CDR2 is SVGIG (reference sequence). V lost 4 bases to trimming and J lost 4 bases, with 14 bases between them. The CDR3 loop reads CAWTNRGGYEQYF. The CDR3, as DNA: TGTGCCTGGACCAATCGGGGAGGTTACGAGCAGTACTTC.

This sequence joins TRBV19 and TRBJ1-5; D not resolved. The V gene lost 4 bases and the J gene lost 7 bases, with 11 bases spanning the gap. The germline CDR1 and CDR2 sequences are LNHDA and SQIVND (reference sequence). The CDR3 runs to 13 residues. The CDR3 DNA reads TGTGCCAGTAGTACCGGGAGCGGCCAGCCCCAGCATTTT. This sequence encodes CASSTGSGQPQHF.

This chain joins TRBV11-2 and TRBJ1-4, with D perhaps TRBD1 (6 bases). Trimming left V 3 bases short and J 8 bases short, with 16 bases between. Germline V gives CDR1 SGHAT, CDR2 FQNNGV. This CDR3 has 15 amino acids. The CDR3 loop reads CASSLSQGSGEKLFF. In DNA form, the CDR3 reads TGTGCCAGCAGCTTGTCACAGGGTTCGGGGGAAAAACTGTTTTTT.

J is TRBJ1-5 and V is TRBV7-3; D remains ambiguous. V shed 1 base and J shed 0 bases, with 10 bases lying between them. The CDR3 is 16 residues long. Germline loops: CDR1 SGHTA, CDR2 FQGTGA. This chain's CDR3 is CASSLKPSYSNQPQHF. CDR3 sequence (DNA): TGTGCCAGCAGCTTAAAGCCGTCTTATAGCAATCAGCCCCAGCATTTT.

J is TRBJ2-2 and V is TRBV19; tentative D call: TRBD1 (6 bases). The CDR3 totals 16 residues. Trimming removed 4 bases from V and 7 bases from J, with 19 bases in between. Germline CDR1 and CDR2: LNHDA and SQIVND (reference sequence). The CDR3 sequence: CASSTPSNRAGGELFF. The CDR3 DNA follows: TGTGCCAGTAGTACTCCTTCCAACAGGGCTGGCGGGGAGCTGTTTTTT.